This entry lists 4 T cell receptor beta chains sequenced from one sample in a study of blood T cell repertoires in COVID-19. Libraries were prepared by immunoSEQ multiplex PCR; TCRdb keeps only in-frame clonotypes and omits some of them. This sample has about 140,000 clones, with around 90% found just once. Input material: peripheral blood. All receptors derive from a woman aged 55-70 years with acute or convalescent COVID-19.

The rearrangement links TRBV6-5 to TRBJ1-4; TRBD1 might be the D (5 bases). The V and J ends lost 0 bases and 7 bases respectively, with 9 bases between them. From germline, CDR1 is MNHEY and CDR2 SVGAGI. The CDR3 is 14 amino acids. CDR3 in amino acids: CASSYSIRVEKLFF. CDR3 nucleotide sequence: TGTGCCAGCAGTTACTCGATCAGGGTTGAAAAACTGTTTTTT.

J is TRBJ1-5 and V is TRBV28; D ambiguous. Germline V gives CDR1 MDHEN, CDR2 SYDVKM. The germline V and J ends were trimmed by 4 bases and 3 bases, with 19 bases remaining between them. This CDR3 is 17 amino acids long. The CDR3 DNA is TGTGCCAGCAGTTCGATCCAGGCGGGGTCCCTCAATCAGCCCCAGCATTTT. Amino acid sequence: CASSSIQAGSLNQPQHF.

This sequence joins TRBV2 and TRBJ2-6; D is perhaps TRBD1 (5 bases). CDR3 size: 14 residues. Germline CDR1 reads SNHLY; CDR2 reads FYNNEI. V was cut by 3 bases and J by 2 bases, with 5 bases left in between. The CDR3 here is CASSDRAGANVLTF. In DNA form, the CDR3 reads TGTGCCAGCAGTGACAGGGCTGGGGCCAACGTCCTGACTTTC.

The CDR3 DNA sequence: TGTGCCACGACTGGCCGGATGTCGTCCGGGGAGCTGTTTTTT. It codes for CATTGRMSSGELFF. The rearrangement uses TRBV7-9 and TRBJ2-2; D unclear. Germline V lookup: CDR1 SEHNR, CDR2 FQNEAQ (reference sequence). The CDR3 is 14 residues long. V was clipped by 10 bases and J by 6 bases, with 18 bases between them.